This passage covers 20 T cell receptor beta chains from one sample sequenced in a study of beta chain features in type 1 diabetes. Since all of the isolated RNA was reverse transcribed, expressed TCRB transcripts were what got sequenced. Clones were sequenced by immunoSEQ multiplex PCR, and TCRdb holds only the in-frame ones, with some missing. The data contain under 250,000 clones, about 26% of them singletons. Sequencing used central memory CD4+ T cells from blood. All receptors come from a man younger than 40 in good health.

CDR3 amino acids: CASSQDRIKEGNTIYF. The CDR3 DNA reads as TGTGCCAGCAGCCAAGACAGGATTAAGGAAGGAAACACCATATATTTT. J is TRBJ1-3 and V is TRBV4-2; no reliable D call. CDR1 and CDR2 (germline): LGHNA, YNFKEQ. V was pared by 0 bases and J by 4 bases, with 13 bases between. The CDR3 contains 16 residues.

This clone was seen repeatedly, ten times or more. V gene TRBV7-6 combines with J gene TRBJ2-3, with TRBD1 identical over 9 bases. The CDR3 extends over 15 amino acids. The junction had 5 bases not matched to a gene; V was cut back by 5 bases and J by 2 bases. CDR1 is SGHVS, CDR2 FNYEAQ, per germline. CDR3 in amino acids: CASSDRGSPTDTQYF. The CDR3 nucleotides read TGTGCCAGCAGCGACAGGGGGAGTCCCACAGATACGCAGTATTTT.

This clone was counted only a few times. This chain connects TRBV5-5 to TRBJ2-7; 8 bases align to TRBD1. The CDR3 consists of 15 residues. The V gene's germline CDR1 is SGHKS and CDR2 YYEKEE (reference sequence). Trimming took 1 base from V and 0 from J; bases not matched to a gene: 3. The CDR3 DNA reads TGTGCCAGCAGCTTGCCCGGGACAGGCTCCTACGAGCAGTACTTC. Translation: CASSLPGTGSYEQYF.

The chain employs TRBV7-2 and TRBJ2-3; 11 bases match TRBD2. V lost 5 bases and J lost 9; bases outside the gene matches: 7. Germline V lookup: CDR1 SGHTA, CDR2 FQGNSA. The CDR3 runs 14 residues. Here the CDR3 DNA reads TGTGCCAGCAGCCCCACTAGCGGGGGAGGGACGCAGTATTTT. Protein sequence: CASSPTSGGGTQYF.

V and J are TRBV30 and TRBJ1-3; D not certain. The CDR3 loop spans 13 amino acids. The germline gives CDR1 GTSNPN, CDR2 SVGIG (reference sequence). V was shortened by 5 bases and J by 1 base, with 9 bases between the two germline ends. Here the CDR3 reads CAWGPSSGNTIYF. In nucleotides, the CDR3 is TGTGCCTGGGGGCCCTCGTCTGGAAACACCATATATTTT. Variable domain in full (rest from reference TRBV30 and TRBJ1-3): SQTIHQWPATLVQPVGSPLSLECTVEGTSNPNLYWYRQAAGRGLQLLFYSVGIGQISSEVPQNLSASRPQDRQFILSSKKLLLSDSGFYLCAWGPSSGNTIYFGEGSWLTVV.

The chain is built from TRBV6-1 and TRBJ2-7, with D perhaps TRBD2 (6 bases). The CDR3 is 15 residues long. Trimming took 0 bases from V and 10 from J, leaving 19 bases between them. Per the germline V gene, CDR1 is MNHNS and CDR2 is SASEGT. The CDR3 sequence: CASSEAGTGRLGQYF. The DNA of the CDR3 is TGTGCCAGCAGTGAAGCGGGGACTGGCAGACTCGGTCAGTACTTC.

This clone has only a few counts. The chain has TRBV4-3 and TRBJ2-1; 9 positions agree with TRBD2. J was trimmed by 8 bases and V by 2 bases; bases with no gene match: 4. The CDR3 has 14 residues. Germline V gives CDR1 LGHNA, CDR2 YSLEER. CDR3 bases: TGCGCCAGCAGCCAAACCGGGACTAGCTATGAGCAGTTCTTC. Its protein is CASSQTGTSYEQFF.

The V gene is TRBV29-1, the J gene TRBJ1-2; the match to TRBD1 covers 7 bases. CDR3 length equals 15 residues. Germline V lookup: CDR1 SQVTM, CDR2 ANQGSEA. Trimming at V came to 6 bases and at J to 4 bases, leaving 14 bases not matched to a gene. CDR3 sequence reads: CSVQYSGTAGYGYTF. CDR3 sequence (DNA): TGCAGCGTCCAATATTCCGGGACAGCGGGCTATGGCTACACCTTC. Complete variable domain (other parts from reference TRBV29-1 and TRBJ1-2): SAVISQKPSRDICQRGTSLTIQCQVDSQVTMMFWYRQQPGQSLTLIATANQGSEATYESGFVIDKFPISRPNLTFSTLTVSNMSPEDSSIYLCSVQYSGTAGYGYTFGSGTRLTVV.

In its sample, this clone was seen a few times. This chain connects TRBV9 to TRBJ1-2, with a possible D match to TRBD1 (5 bases). V was cut by 3 bases and J by 4 bases, with 16 bases left in between. Germline CDR1 and CDR2: SGDLS and YYNGEE. The CDR3 sequence is 15 residues long. In nucleotides, the CDR3 is TGTGCCAGCAGCGGAAGTCGGGGGAGCCTCTATGGCTACACCTTC. It codes for CASSGSRGSLYGYTF.

Only a few counts were recorded for this clone. The J gene is TRBJ2-1, the V gene TRBV29-1; D might be TRBD2 (6 bases). Trimming pared 1 base from V and 8 bases from J, leaving 21 bases between. Germline lookup yields CDR1 SQVTM and CDR2 ANQGSEA. The length of the CDR3 is 16 residues. CDR3: CSVEARLVGVRDEQFF. CDR3 DNA: TGCAGCGTTGAAGCCAGACTAGTGGGCGTCCGCGATGAGCAGTTCTTC.

The gene calls are TRBV7-2 and TRBJ1-1; D remains unclear. The CDR3 extends over 15 amino acids. The V gene's germline CDR1 is SGHTA and CDR2 FQGNSA. V was pared by 1 base and J by 2 bases, with 11 bases between. In DNA form, the CDR3 reads TGTGCCAGCAGCTTAGGACCCCTGGGTAACACTGAAGCTTTCTTT. This encodes CASSLGPLGNTEAFF.

This clone has only a few counts. The chain has TRBV5-4 and TRBJ2-3, with 8 bases matching TRBD2. The V gene end was trimmed by 3 bases and the J gene end by 6 bases; junction bases not matched to a gene: 3. In germline, CDR1 is SGHNT, CDR2 YYREEE (reference sequence). The CDR3 consists of 13 residues. The CDR3 DNA reads TGTGCCAGCAGCTCGAGCGGGGGTGATACGCAGTATTTT. Its translation: CASSSSGGDTQYF.

In its sample, this clone was seen a few times. The rearrangement uses TRBV7-2 and TRBJ2-1; no firm D call. V was shortened by 5 bases and J by 6 bases, with 8 bases between the two germline ends. This CDR3 spans 12 amino acids. CDR1 is SGHTA and CDR2 is FQGNSA in the germline V gene. CDR3 sequence reads: CASSHTLNEQFF. CDR3 DNA: TGTGCCAGCAGCCATACCCTCAATGAGCAGTTCTTC.

This rearrangement joins TRBV4-1 to TRBJ2-3; D assignment may be TRBD1 or TRBD2 (5 bases each). V lost 3 bases to trimming and J lost 0 bases, with 16 bases between them. The V gene's germline CDR1 is MGHRA and CDR2 YSYEKL. CDR3 length equals 17 residues. Written as DNA, the CDR3 is TGCGCCAGCAGCCACGCGACGGGGCCTTCTAGCACAGATACGCAGTATTTT. It is translated as CASSHATGPSSTDTQYF.

This clone was seen more than once but under ten times. The rearrangement joins TRBV5-1 to TRBJ1-2; TRBD1 might be the D (5 bases). Per the germline V gene, CDR1 is SGHRS and CDR2 is YFSETQ. V dropped 6 bases and J dropped 5 bases, with 11 bases sitting between them. There are 12 residues in the CDR3. CDR3 sequence reads: CASKMGEYGYTF. In DNA form, the CDR3 reads TGCGCCAGCAAAATGGGGGAATATGGCTACACCTTC.

This sequence joins TRBV6-5 and TRBJ2-1; 9 positions match TRBD1. CDR1 is MNHEY, CDR2 SVGAGI, per germline. J lost 7 bases, V lost 4 bases, and 8 bases had no gene match. The length of the CDR3 is 15 residues. The chain's CDR3 is CASSSGQGNKNEQFF. The CDR3 DNA follows: TGTGCCAGCAGTTCGGGACAGGGTAACAAGAATGAGCAGTTCTTC.

As concerns this clone: A far larger clone is a single base away, which makes a read error likely. V gene TRBV14 combines with J gene TRBJ2-1; D might be TRBD2 (6 bases). CDR3 length: 16 residues. V gave up 6 bases and J gave up 7 bases, with 22 bases separating them. The germline V gene has CDR1 SGHDN and CDR2 FVKESK. The CDR3 coding sequence is TGTGCCAGCAGTCGAGCGCTGGGCCGGGCGGGGAATGAGCAGTTCTTC. Translated: CASSRALGRAGNEQFF.

The chain employs TRBV9 and TRBJ2-2; maybe TRBD1 (6 bases). The ends were cut back, 4 bases at V and 1 base at J, with 11 bases in the middle. The CDR3 has 15 amino acids. Germline V gives CDR1 SGDLS, CDR2 YYNGEE. The CDR3 spells CASSPRTVNTGELFF. The CDR3 nucleotides are TGTGCCAGCAGCCCCCGGACAGTGAACACCGGGGAGCTGTTTTTT.

This clone occurred a few times. V usage is TRBV11-2 and J usage is TRBJ2-3; tentative D call: TRBD2 (5 bases). V dropped 3 bases and J dropped 0 bases, with 13 bases sitting between them. CDR3 length: 16 amino acids. Germline V gives CDR1 SGHAT, CDR2 FQNNGV. CDR3 nucleotides: TGTGCCAGCAGCTTTAGCGTAGGTACTAGCACAGATACGCAGTATTTT. Translating it yields CASSFSVGTSTDTQYF.

A few counts support this clone. The rearrangement joins TRBV7-9 to TRBJ2-1, with a possible D match to TRBD1 (6 bases). V lost 5 bases, J lost 3 bases, and 11 bases lay in between. Germline V gene data show CDR1 as SEHNR and CDR2 as FQNEAQ (reference sequence). The length of the CDR3 is 14 residues. In nucleotides, the CDR3 is TGTGCCAGCAGCCGGGAAGGGGGCTACAATGAGCAGTTCTTC. This translates into CASSREGGYNEQFF. The entire variable domain, with the rest obtained from reference TRBV7-9 and TRBJ2-1, is as follows: DTGVSQNPRHKITKRGQNVTFRCDPISEHNRLYWYRQTLGQGPEFLTYFQNEAQLEKSRLLSDRFSAERPKGSFSTLEIQRTEQGDSAMYLCASSREGGYNEQFFGPGTRLTVL.